This T cell receptor beta chain was sequenced in a study of OX40 agonist ivuxolimab in advanced cancers. The wider study: Averaging roughly 60 years in age, with a range of roughly 20 to 79, the cohort was approximately 83% male.

Some clones are missing from TCRdb's copy, which holds only in-frame ones; the method was immunoSEQ multiplex PCR. Here the sample spans approximately 70,000 clones, approximately 78% being singletons. The sample consisted of CD4+ or CD8+ T cells sorted from blood, taken in a trial of the OX40 agonist ivuxolimab. The receptor was isolated from an adult with an advanced solid tumor such as melanoma, head and neck, liver or kidney cancer.

CDR3 sequence: CASSRDKTSGREQFF. In DNA, the CDR3 is TGCGCCAGCAGCCGCGACAAGACCTCAGGGCGAGAGCAGTTCTTC. The gene calls are TRBV4-3 and TRBJ2-1, with D possibly matching TRBD1 (5 bases). Germline loops: CDR1 LGHNA, CDR2 YSLEER. The CDR3 contains 15 residues. Trimming stripped 4 bases from V and 10 bases from J, with 20 bases between.